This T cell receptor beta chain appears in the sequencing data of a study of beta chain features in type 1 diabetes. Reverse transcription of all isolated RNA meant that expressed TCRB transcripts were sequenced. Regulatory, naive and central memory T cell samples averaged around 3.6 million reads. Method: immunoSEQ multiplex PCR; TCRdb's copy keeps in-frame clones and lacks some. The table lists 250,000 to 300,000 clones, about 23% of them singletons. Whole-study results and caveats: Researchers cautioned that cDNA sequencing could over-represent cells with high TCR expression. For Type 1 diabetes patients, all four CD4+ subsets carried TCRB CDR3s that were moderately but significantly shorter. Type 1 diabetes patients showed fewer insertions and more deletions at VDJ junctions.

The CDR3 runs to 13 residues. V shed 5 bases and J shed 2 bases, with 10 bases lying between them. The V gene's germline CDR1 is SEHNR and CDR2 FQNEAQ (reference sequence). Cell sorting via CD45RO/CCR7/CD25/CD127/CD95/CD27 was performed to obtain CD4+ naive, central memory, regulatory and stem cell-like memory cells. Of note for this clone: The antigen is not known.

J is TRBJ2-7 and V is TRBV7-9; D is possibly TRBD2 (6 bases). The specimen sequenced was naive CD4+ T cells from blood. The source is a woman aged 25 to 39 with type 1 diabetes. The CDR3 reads CASSRDWAYEQYF. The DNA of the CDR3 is TGTGCCAGCAGCCGGGACTGGGCCTACGAGCAGTACTTC.